This entry features one T cell receptor beta chain sequence. Its antigen is as yet unknown. The source of the sample is a study of T cell repertoires in cytomegalovirus infection. On the study more broadly: Both recently identified HLA-C-restricted and well-studied HLA-B-restricted CMV epitopes were used in the study. Public signatures in TCR beta pointed to CMV infection and matching HLA type. Study results and caveats: Identification of carriers of CMV plus the relevant HLA was achieved through cumulative public TCR beta family frequency. It was HLA-C-restricted CMV-specific TCR beta clonotypes that dominated the response ex vivo.

One entry per CDR3 protein, called by TCRdb with MiXCR from the reads. Here the sample spans a few hundred thousand distinct CDR3 sequences, 30% to 40% being singletons. This CDR3 is built from 14 residues. V dropped 1 base and J dropped 5 bases, with 11 bases sitting between them. The germline V gene encodes CDR1 MNHEY and CDR2 SVGAGI. This sequence joins TRBV6-5 and TRBJ2-5; D is undetermined. The sample consisted of cultured PBMCs, taken from culture after CMV antigen stimulation. This TCR came from a human donor in good health (CMV status not recorded). Some clones in this sample may be carry-over from other donors' samples. The CDR3 sequence is CASSYLYSRETQYF. The DNA for the CDR3 is TGTGCCAGCAGTTACTTATATAGTCGGGAGACCCAGTACTTC.